This T cell receptor beta chain stems from a study of post-analysis software for immune sequencing data. Whole-study findings and limits: Five TRBV segments, including TRBV5-6, TRBV5-1 and TRBV20-1, were more frequent in patients than controls.

Per germline, CDR1 SGHRS and CDR2 YFSETQ. The CDR3 has 15 amino acids. With V trimmed by 4 bases and J by 3 bases, 8 bases remained unmatched. As concerns this clonotype: Its antigen remains unidentified.

TCR beta cDNA libraries had unique molecular identifiers. TCRdb recomputed calls from the PCR reads with MiXCR, one row per CDR3 protein. In the table there are more than 450,000 distinct CDR3 sequences, around 47% of which are singletons. This TCR was recovered from a girl aged 5-17 years with multiple sclerosis. This chain uses TRBV5-1 with TRBJ2-7; the match to TRBD1 covers 9 bases. Sequencing input: blood. The DNA of the CDR3 is TGCGCCAGCAGCACGGGACAGGGCCCAAACTACGAGCAGTACTTC. Protein sequence: CASSTGQGPNYEQYF.